These 17 T cell receptor beta chains share one sample of origin, sequenced in a study of T cell responses to AZD1222 COVID-19 vaccine. The method was immunoSEQ multiplex PCR; TCRdb's version includes in-frame clones alone and lacks a portion of them. The data contain about 260,000 clones, over 90% of them singletons. Sequenced here: peripheral blood, sampled on day 0 of AZD1222 vaccination. The receptors derive from an adult in good health.

This rearrangement joins TRBV29-1 to TRBJ2-7; a weak D match, TRBD1 (5 bases). The ends were cut back, 5 bases at V and 3 bases at J, with 11 bases in the middle. The CDR3 has 12 amino acids. CDR1 is SQVTM, CDR2 ANQGSEA, per germline. CDR3 amino acids: CSVTDRDYEQYF. In nucleotides, the CDR3 is TGCAGCGTTACCGACAGAGACTACGAGCAGTACTTC.

The V gene is TRBV4-1, the J gene TRBJ2-1; 15 bases are shared with TRBD2. Germline loops: CDR1 MGHRA, CDR2 YSYEKL. J was trimmed by 6 bases and V by 3 bases; bases with no gene match: 9. This CDR3 is built from 18 residues. The CDR3 sequence: CASSHGLAGGPRTNEQFF. The CDR3, as DNA: TGCGCCAGCAGCCACGGACTAGCGGGGGGGCCTAGAACCAATGAGCAGTTCTTC.

The chain recombines TRBV19 with TRBJ2-7, with a weak D call TRBD2 (7 bases). Germline values: CDR1 LNHDA, CDR2 SQIVND (reference sequence). V lost 4 bases, J lost 6 bases, and 10 bases lay in between. This CDR3 spans 12 amino acids. As DNA, the CDR3 is TGTGCCAGTAGTACAGGGGAGGGCGAGCAGTACTTC. Its translation: CASSTGEGEQYF.

The genes are TRBV6-4 and TRBJ2-1; D may be TRBD1 (5 bases). V gave up 3 bases and J gave up 4 bases, with 10 bases separating them. The length of the CDR3 is 14 residues. The germline CDR1 and CDR2 sequences are MRHNA and SNTAGT. The CDR3 bases are TGTGCCAGCAGTGAGCAGGGCAGTTACAATGAGCAGTTCTTC. Its translation is CASSEQGSYNEQFF.

CDR3 nucleotides: TGTGCCAGCAGCTTGTTTCCGGGACTAGATGAGACCCAGTACTTC. It is translated as CASSLFPGLDETQYF. The genes are TRBV7-2 and TRBJ2-5; TRBD2 agrees at 8 bases. Germline CDR1 SGHTA, CDR2 FQGNSA. This CDR3 contains 15 residues. The junction had 8 bases not matched to a gene; V was cut back by 3 bases and J by 5 bases.

The chain joins TRBV7-9 to TRBJ2-2; 7 bases align to TRBD2. This CDR3 spans 15 amino acids. J gave up 4 bases and V 7 bases, and 9 bases lay outside the gene matches. From germline, CDR1 is SEHNR and CDR2 FQNEAQ (reference sequence). CDR3 in amino acids: CASTGREGGTGELFF. The CDR3 nucleotides read TGTGCCAGCACTGGAAGGGAGGGAGGCACCGGGGAGCTGTTTTTT.

This rearrangement joins TRBV28 to TRBJ2-7; possible D gene TRBD2, 7 bases. V gave up 6 bases and J gave up 0 bases, with 12 bases separating them. Germline V gives CDR1 MDHEN, CDR2 SYDVKM. The CDR3 has 14 amino acids. The CDR3 DNA reads TGTGCCAGCAGAAAGGCGGGGGCCTCCTACGAGCAGTACTTC. Encoded protein: CASRKAGASYEQYF. Together with reference TRBV28 and TRBJ2-7, the CDR3 gives the full variable domain: DVKVTQSSRYLVKRTGEKVFLECVQDMDHENMFWYRQDPGLGLRLIYFSYDVKMKEKGDIPEGYSVSREKKERFSLILESASTNQTSMYLCASRKAGASYEQYFGPGTRLTVT.

The V and J genes are TRBV3-1 (or the pseudogene TRBV3-2) and TRBJ2-2; TRBD2 might be the D (7 bases). Germline V gives CDR1 LGHDT, CDR2 YNNKEL (reference sequence). The germline V and J ends were trimmed by 0 bases and 4 bases, with 9 bases remaining between them. The length of the CDR3 is 15 residues. The CDR3 DNA sequence: TGTGCCAGCAGCCAAGAAGGGGGGGCCACCGGGGAGCTGTTTTTT. It is translated as CASSQEGGATGELFF.

This chain joins TRBV2 and TRBJ2-3, with 9 positions matching TRBD2. V shed 1 base, J shed 4 bases, and the junction held 6 bases outside the gene matches. Germline V gene data show CDR1 as SNHLY and CDR2 as FYNNEI. There are 16 residues in the CDR3. CDR3 DNA sequence: TGTGCCAGCAGTGAAGGGTTAGCGGGAGCCCCAGATACGCAGTATTTT. Translating gives CASSEGLAGAPDTQYF.

The V gene is TRBV28, the J gene TRBJ1-4, with TRBD1 identical over 7 bases. The CDR3 has 15 residues. V was clipped by 5 bases and J by 1 base; unmatched bases: 4. Per the germline V gene, CDR1 is MDHEN and CDR2 is SYDVKM. CDR3 coding DNA: TGTGCCAGCAGTGCTTACAGGGGAACTAATGAAAAACTGTTTTTT. This gives the protein CASSAYRGTNEKLFF.

V gene TRBV18 combines with J gene TRBJ1-2; D perhaps matches TRBD1 (6 bases). This CDR3 comprises 15 residues. The ends were cut back, 2 bases at V and 3 bases at J, with 13 bases in the middle. Looked up from germline, CDR1 is KGHSH and CDR2 is LQKENI. The CDR3 DNA is TGTGCCAGCTCACCAGGGTCAGGGGCGGACTATGGCTACACCTTC. It codes for CASSPGSGADYGYTF.

The rearrangement uses TRBV7-2 and TRBJ1-4; TRBD1 matches at 7 bases. The CDR3 runs 15 residues. CDR1 is SGHTA and CDR2 is FQGNSA in the germline V gene. Unmatched junction bases numbered 11, after V lost 5 bases and J lost 8 bases. The DNA for the CDR3 is TGTGCCAGCAGCCTAGGTCCAGGGGGAAGAGAAAAACTGTTTTTT. Residues: CASSLGPGGREKLFF.

The chain is built from TRBV18 and TRBJ1-5; D gene ambiguous. The CDR3 totals 15 residues. Germline V gene lookup returns CDR1 KGHSH and CDR2 LQKENI. V lost 1 base and J 6 bases, leaving 13 bases between the germline ends. CDR3 sequence: CASSPQVGEIQPQHF. CDR3 in DNA: TGTGCCAGCTCACCACAGGTTGGGGAGATTCAGCCCCAGCATTTT.

This sequence joins TRBV7-9 and TRBJ1-1; tentatively, D is TRBD1 (5 bases). The CDR3 consists of 15 residues. Trimming left V 6 bases short and J 2 bases short, with 16 bases between. The germline gives CDR1 SEHNR, CDR2 FQNEAQ (reference sequence). In DNA form, the CDR3 reads TGTGCCAGCAGTTTGGGGCCCCGGAGAAACACTGAAGCTTTCTTT. Protein sequence: CASSLGPRRNTEAFF.

CDR3 nucleotides: TGTGCCATCAGTGGCGACTACAATGAGCAGTTCTTC. Protein product: CAISGDYNEQFF. The V and J genes are TRBV10-3 and TRBJ2-1; no clear D gene. Germline loops: CDR1 ENHRY, CDR2 SYGVKD. This CDR3 region has 12 residues. The V and J ends lost 4 bases and 3 bases respectively, with 4 bases between them.

The gene calls are TRBV28 and TRBJ2-7, with TRBD1 matching 9 bases. The CDR3 length is 13 residues. The V and J ends lost 3 bases and 5 bases, in that order; junction bases with no gene match: 2. Germline V gene data show CDR1 as MDHEN and CDR2 as SYDVKM. CDR3 loop: CASSFGQGNEQYF. The CDR3 DNA sequence: TGTGCCAGCAGTTTCGGACAGGGGAACGAGCAGTACTTC.

The chain links TRBV9 to TRBJ2-5; D is ambiguous. V was trimmed by 2 bases and J by 1 base, leaving 9 bases between them. Germline-derived CDR1 and CDR2 are SGDLS and YYNGEE. This CDR3 is 14 amino acids long. CDR3 nucleotides: TGTGCCAGCAGCGTCGCTTTGGCCCAAGAGACCCAGTACTTC. This sequence encodes CASSVALAQETQYF. The whole variable domain, remainder taken from reference TRBV9 and TRBJ2-5, is DSGVTQTPKHLITATGQRVTLRCSPRSGDLSVYWYQQSLDQGLQFLIQYYNGEERAKGNILERFSAQQFPDLHSELNLSSLELGDSALYFCASSVALAQETQYFGPGTRLLVL.